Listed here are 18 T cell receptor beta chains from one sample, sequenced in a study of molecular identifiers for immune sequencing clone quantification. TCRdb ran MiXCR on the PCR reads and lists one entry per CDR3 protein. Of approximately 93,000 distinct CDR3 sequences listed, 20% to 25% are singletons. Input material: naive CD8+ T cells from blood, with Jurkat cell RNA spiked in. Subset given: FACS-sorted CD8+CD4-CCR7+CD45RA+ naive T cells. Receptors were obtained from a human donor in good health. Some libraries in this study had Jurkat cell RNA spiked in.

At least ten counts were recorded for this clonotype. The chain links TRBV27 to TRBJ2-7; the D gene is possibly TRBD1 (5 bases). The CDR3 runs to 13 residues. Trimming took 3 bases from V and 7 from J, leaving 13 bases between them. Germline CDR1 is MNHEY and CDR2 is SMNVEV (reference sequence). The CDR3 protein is CASSFGEGAEQYF. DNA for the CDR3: TGTGCCAGCAGTTTTGGTGAAGGGGCAGAGCAGTACTTC.

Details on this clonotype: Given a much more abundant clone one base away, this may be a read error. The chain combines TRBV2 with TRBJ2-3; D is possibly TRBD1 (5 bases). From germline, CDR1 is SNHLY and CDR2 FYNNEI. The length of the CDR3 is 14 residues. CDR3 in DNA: TGTGCCGGCAGTGACCCCAGGGCTACAGATACGCAGTATTTT. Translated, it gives CAGSDPRATDTQYF.

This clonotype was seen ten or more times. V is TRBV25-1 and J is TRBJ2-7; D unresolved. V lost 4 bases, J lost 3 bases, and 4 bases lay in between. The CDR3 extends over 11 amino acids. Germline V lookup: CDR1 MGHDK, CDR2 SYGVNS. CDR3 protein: CASSAHYEQYF. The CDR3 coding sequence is TGTGCCAGCAGTGCCCACTACGAGCAGTACTTC.

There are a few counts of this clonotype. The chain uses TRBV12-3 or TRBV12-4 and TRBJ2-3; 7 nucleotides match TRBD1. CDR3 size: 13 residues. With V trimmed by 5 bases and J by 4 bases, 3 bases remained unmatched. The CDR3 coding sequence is TGTGCCAGCAGTGACAGGGAGCCAGATACGCAGTATTTT. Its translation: CASSDREPDTQYF.

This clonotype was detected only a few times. The CDR3 reads CASSQGTSSGNTIYF. The CDR3 DNA sequence: TGTGCCAGCAGCCAAGGAACGAGCTCTGGAAACACCATATATTTT. The rearrangement uses TRBV14 and TRBJ1-3; D remains unclear. V was cut by 1 base and J by 0 bases, with 7 bases left in between. Germline values: CDR1 SGHDN, CDR2 FVKESK. This CDR3 has 15 residues.

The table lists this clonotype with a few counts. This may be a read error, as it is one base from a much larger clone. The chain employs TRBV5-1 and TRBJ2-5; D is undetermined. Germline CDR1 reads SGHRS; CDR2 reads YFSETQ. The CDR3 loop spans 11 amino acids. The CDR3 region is CASSYQGTQYF. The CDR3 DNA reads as TGCGCCAGCAGCTACCAAGGGACCCAGTACTTC.

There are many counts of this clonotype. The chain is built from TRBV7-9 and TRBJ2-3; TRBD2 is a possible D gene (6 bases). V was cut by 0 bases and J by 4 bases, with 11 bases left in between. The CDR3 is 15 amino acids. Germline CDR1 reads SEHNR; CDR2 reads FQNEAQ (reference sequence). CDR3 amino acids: CASSLAPWGADTQYF. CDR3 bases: TGTGCCAGCAGCTTAGCCCCGTGGGGGGCAGATACGCAGTATTTT.

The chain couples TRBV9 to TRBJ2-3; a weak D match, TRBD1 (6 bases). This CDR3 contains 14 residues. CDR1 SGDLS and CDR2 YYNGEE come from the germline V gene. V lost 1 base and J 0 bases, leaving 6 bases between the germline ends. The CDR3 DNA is TGTGCCAGCAGCGTAACAGGGAGCACAGATACGCAGTATTTT. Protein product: CASSVTGSTDTQYF.

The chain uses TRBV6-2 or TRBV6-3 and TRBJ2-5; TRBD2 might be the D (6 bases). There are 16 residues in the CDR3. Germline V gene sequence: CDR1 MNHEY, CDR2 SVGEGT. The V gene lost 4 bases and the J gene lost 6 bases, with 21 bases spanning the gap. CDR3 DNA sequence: TGTGCCAGCAGTTTTCTAGGCGGGACTTACGCGCAGACCCAGTACTTC. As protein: CASSFLGGTYAQTQYF.

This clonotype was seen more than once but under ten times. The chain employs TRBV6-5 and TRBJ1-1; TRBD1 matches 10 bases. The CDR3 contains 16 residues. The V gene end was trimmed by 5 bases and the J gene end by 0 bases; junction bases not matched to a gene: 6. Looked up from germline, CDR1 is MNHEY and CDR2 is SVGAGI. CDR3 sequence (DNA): TGTGCCAGCAGTCACGGGACAGGGGCGATGAACACTGAAGCTTTCTTT. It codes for CASSHGTGAMNTEAFF.

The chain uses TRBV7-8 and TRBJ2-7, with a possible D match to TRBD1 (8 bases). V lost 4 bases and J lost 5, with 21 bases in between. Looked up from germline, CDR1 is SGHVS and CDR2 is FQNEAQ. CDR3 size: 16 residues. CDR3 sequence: CASSSRTGTNQDEQYF. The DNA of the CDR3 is TGTGCCAGCAGCTCCCGGACAGGGACTAATCAGGACGAGCAGTACTTC.

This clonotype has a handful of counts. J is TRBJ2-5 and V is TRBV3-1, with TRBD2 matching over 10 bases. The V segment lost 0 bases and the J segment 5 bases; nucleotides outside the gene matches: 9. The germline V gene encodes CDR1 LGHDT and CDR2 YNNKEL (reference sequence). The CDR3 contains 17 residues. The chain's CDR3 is CASSQEGVAGGGETQYF. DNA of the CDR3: TGTGCCAGCAGCCAAGAAGGGGTAGCGGGGGGCGGTGAGACCCAGTACTTC.

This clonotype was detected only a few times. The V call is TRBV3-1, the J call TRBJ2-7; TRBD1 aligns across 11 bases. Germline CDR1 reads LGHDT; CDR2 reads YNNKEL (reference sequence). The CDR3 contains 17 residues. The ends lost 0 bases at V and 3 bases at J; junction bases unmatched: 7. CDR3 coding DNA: TGTGCCAGCAGCCAAGACTCAGGGGGACAGGGGGTCTACGAGCAGTACTTC. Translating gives CASSQDSGGQGVYEQYF.

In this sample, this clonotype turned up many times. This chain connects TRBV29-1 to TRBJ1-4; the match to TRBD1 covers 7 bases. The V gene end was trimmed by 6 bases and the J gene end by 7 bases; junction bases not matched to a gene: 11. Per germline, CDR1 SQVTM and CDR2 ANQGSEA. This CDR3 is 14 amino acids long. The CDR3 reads CSVATGFGGEKLFF. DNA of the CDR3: TGCAGCGTCGCGACAGGGTTCGGTGGTGAAAAACTGTTTTTT.

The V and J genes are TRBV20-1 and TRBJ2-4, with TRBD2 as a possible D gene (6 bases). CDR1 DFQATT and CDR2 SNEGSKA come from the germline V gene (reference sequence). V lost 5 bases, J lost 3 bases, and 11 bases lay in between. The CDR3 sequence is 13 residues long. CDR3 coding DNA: TGCAGTGCTGGGGGGATGTACAAAAACATTCAGTACTTC. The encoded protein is CSAGGMYKNIQYF.

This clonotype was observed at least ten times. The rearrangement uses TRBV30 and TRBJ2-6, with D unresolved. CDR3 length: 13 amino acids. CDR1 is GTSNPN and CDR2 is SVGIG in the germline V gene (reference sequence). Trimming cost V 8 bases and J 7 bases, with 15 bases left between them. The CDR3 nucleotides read TGTGCCGCCCGGGTCGTTCGAGCCAACGTCCTGACTTTC. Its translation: CAARVVRANVLTF.

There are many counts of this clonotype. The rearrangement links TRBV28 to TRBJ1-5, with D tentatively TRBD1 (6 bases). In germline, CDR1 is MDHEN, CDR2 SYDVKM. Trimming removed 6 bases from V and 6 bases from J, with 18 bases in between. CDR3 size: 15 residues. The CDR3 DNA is TGTGCCAGCAGCCAAACGGGGCAGGGGCGTCAGCCCCAGCATTTT. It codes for CASSQTGQGRQPQHF. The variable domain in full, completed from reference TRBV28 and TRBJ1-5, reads DVKVTQSSRYLVKRTGEKVFLECVQDMDHENMFWYRQDPGLGLRLIYFSYDVKMKEKGDIPEGYSVSREKKERFSLILESASTNQTSMYLCASSQTGQGRQPQHFGDGTRLSIL.

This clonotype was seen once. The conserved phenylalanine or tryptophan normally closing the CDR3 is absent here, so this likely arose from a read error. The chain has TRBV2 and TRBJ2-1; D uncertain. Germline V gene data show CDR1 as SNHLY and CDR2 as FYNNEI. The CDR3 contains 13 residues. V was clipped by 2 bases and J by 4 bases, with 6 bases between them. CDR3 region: CASSESEYNEQFL. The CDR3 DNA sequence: TGTGCCAGCAGTGAATCAGAATACAATGAGCAGTTCCTC.